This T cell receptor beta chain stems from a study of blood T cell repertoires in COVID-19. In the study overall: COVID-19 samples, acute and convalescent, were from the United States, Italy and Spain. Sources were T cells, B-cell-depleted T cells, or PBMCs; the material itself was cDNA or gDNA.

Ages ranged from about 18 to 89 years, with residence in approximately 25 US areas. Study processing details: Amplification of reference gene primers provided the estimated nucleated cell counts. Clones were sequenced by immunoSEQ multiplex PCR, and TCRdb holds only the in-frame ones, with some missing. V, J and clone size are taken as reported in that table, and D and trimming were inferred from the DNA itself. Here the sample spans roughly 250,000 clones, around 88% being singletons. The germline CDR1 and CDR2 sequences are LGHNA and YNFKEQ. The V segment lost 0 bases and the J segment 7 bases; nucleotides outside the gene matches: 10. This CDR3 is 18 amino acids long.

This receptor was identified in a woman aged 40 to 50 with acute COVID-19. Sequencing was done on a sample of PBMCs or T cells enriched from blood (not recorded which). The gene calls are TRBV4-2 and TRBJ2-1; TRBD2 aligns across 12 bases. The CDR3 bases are TGTGCCAGCAGCCAAGATTCCGCCCTAGCGGGAGGGTGGAATGAGCAGTTCTTC. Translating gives CASSQDSALAGGWNEQFF.